This T cell receptor (beta chain) was obtained from a study of monozygotic twins with inflammatory bowel disease. Every single donor had a roughly 2.5 ml blood sample drawn. UMIs with a 6-nucleotide sample barcode were added by template switching. Following a re-call of the 5' RACE reads, TCRdb has one entry per CDR3 protein and lacks DNA. The sample shows about 300,000 distinct CDR3 sequences, and 5.6% sits with its ten largest clones. Regarding the study as a whole: Using the inverse Simpson index, IBD patients had lower TCRbeta diversity than healthy co-twins. Researchers report that IBD patients shared fewer clonotypes with others than healthy twins, especially amid disease activity.

Concerning this clonotype itself: Its cognate antigen is unknown.

This CDR3 spans 12 amino acids. Germline assignment: CDR1 MDHEN and CDR2 SYDVKM. The source of this sequence is a human donor with ulcerative colitis or Crohn's disease, or a healthy co-twin of an affected twin (not recorded which). The V gene is TRBV28, the J gene TRBJ1-2. Sequencing was done on a sample of blood. CDR3 in amino acids: CASSTPSYGYTF.